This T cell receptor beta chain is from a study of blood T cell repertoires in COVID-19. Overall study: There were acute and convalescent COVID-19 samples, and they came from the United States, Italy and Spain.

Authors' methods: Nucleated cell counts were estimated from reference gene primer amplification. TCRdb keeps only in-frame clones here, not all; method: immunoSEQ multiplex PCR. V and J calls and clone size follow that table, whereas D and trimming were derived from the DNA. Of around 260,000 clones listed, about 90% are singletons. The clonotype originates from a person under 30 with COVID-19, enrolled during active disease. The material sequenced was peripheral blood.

The chain's CDR3 is CATSRDRGLSNEQFF. In DNA, the CDR3 is TGTGCCACCAGCAGAGATAGGGGGTTGAGCAATGAGCAGTTCTTC. The chain is built from TRBV15 and TRBJ2-1, with a tentative D call TRBD1 (6 bases). This CDR3 is 15 amino acids long. The V and J ends lost 0 bases and 6 bases respectively, with 12 bases between them. In germline, CDR1 is LNHNV, CDR2 YYDKDF (reference sequence).